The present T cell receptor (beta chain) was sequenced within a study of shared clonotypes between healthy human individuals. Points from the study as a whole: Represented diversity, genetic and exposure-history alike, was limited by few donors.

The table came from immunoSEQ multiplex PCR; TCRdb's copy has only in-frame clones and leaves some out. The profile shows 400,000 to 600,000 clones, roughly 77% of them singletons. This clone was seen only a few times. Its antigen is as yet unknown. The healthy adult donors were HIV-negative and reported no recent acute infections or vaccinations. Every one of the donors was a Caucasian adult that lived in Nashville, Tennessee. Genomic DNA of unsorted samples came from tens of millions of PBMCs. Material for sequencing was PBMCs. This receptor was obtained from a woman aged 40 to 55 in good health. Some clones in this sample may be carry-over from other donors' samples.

The DNA of the CDR3 is TGTGCCTGGAGTGCTGGGACTGGGAACACCGGGGAGCTGTTTTTT. It yields the protein CAWSAGTGNTGELFF. The rearrangement joins TRBV30 to TRBJ2-2; perhaps TRBD2 as D (6 bases). Germline V gives CDR1 GTSNPN, CDR2 SVGIG (reference sequence). Trimming left V 1 base short and J 1 base short, with 10 bases between. The CDR3 has 15 amino acids.